Listed below are T cell receptor beta chains from one sample, sequenced in a study of blood T cell repertoires in COVID-19. Assay: immunoSEQ multiplex PCR; the TCRdb copy retains only in-frame clones and omits some. In the table there are approximately 240,000 clones, 65% to 90% of which are singletons. Sequenced: peripheral blood. The origin of the receptors is a woman aged 80 or over with active or convalescent COVID-19. The CDR3 runs from the conserved cysteine through the conserved F or W. The order of the fields is J gene, V gene, D gene, clone size, CDR3 protein, CDR3 DNA. D genes are given only for firm matches. Size tells how often a clone was seen (once, few, many) or the class of an expanded clone, and some rows leave it out.

TRBJ2-5,TRBV5-1,NA,NA,CASSLAPTGNLETQYF,TGCGCCAGCAGCTTGGCCCCGACAGGAAATTTAGAGACCCAGTACTTC
TRBJ1-1,TRBV3-1/TRBV3-2,TRBD1,NA,CASSQQGAGNTEAFF,TGTGCCAGCAGCCAACAGGGGGCTGGGAACACTGAAGCTTTCTTT
TRBJ2-3,TRBV4-1,TRBD1,NA,CASSHPRTGFTDTQYF,TGCGCCAGCAGCCACCCCCGGACAGGGTTCACAGATACGCAGTATTTT
TRBJ1-2,TRBV2,TRBD1,NA,CASSVSETGGGYTF,TGTGCCAGCAGTGTGAGTGAAACAGGGGGTGGCTACACCTTC
TRBJ1-4,TRBV5-8,NA,NA,CASSLRATNEKLFF,TGTGCCAGCAGCCTGAGGGCAACTAATGAAAAACTGTTTTTT
TRBJ1-5,TRBV9,TRBD1,once,CASSVGQGWGQPQHF,TGTGCCAGCAGCGTAGGACAGGGATGGGGTCAGCCCCAGCATTTT
TRBJ1-1,TRBV19,NA,NA,CASSMGRGGTEAFF,TGTGCCAGTAGTATGGGCAGGGGTGGTACTGAAGCTTTCTTT
TRBJ2-1,TRBV29-1,TRBD1,NA,CSVGQGAYNEQFF,TGCAGCGTAGGACAGGGGGCCTACAATGAGCAGTTCTTC
TRBJ2-2,TRBV2,NA,NA,CASTQQGLWTGELFF,TGTGCCAGCACCCAGCAGGGGTTATGGACCGGGGAGCTGTTTTTT
TRBJ2-5,TRBV6-4,NA,NA,CASSEELEETQYF,TGTGCCAGCAGTGAAGAACTGGAAGAGACCCAGTACTTC
TRBJ2-3,TRBV7-9,TRBD2,NA,CASRLPRTSGNTDTQYF,TGTGCCAGCCGCCTCCCTAGGACTAGCGGGAATACAGATACGCAGTATTTT
TRBJ2-1,TRBV7-9,TRBD2,NA,CASSPTDGRYNEQFF,TGTGCCAGCAGCCCGACGGACGGGAGGTACAATGAGCAGTTCTTC
TRBJ2-2,TRBV3-1/TRBV3-2,NA,NA,CASSQDSPYWPGELFF,TGTGCCAGCAGCCAAGATTCCCCTTATTGGCCCGGGGAGCTGTTTTTT
TRBJ2-5,TRBV27,TRBD2,once,CASSPTSGSTETQYF,TGTGCCAGCAGTCCGACTAGCGGGAGTACGGAGACCCAGTACTTC
TRBJ2-5,TRBV29-1,TRBD1,NA,CSVGPGTGETQYF,TGCAGCGTAGGACCCGGGACAGGAGAGACCCAGTACTTC
TRBJ1-2,TRBV5-1,NA,once,CASSLGGDSLGYTF,TGCGCCAGCAGCTTGGGGGGAGACTCCTTGGGCTACACCTTC
TRBJ1-5,TRBV28,TRBD1,NA,CASSPGTGFNQPQHF,TGTGCCAGCAGTCCGGGGACAGGATTCAATCAGCCCCAGCATTTT
TRBJ1-1,TRBV29-1,TRBD1,NA,CSVDKDRSEAFF,TGCAGCGTGGATAAGGACAGGTCTGAAGCTTTCTTT
TRBJ1-2,TRBV5-1,TRBD1,NA,CASSFTTTGGIQGGYTF,TGCGCCAGCAGCTTTACAACCACAGGGGGCATCCAGGGAGGCTACACCTTC
TRBJ2-1,TRBV5-1,NA,NA,CASSSGAFDNEQFF,TGCGCCAGCAGCTCAGGGGCTTTTGACAATGAGCAGTTCTTC
TRBJ1-1,TRBV5-1,TRBD1,NA,CASTRDRGNTEAFF,TGCGCCAGCACTAGGGACAGGGGTAACACTGAAGCTTTCTTT
TRBJ2-1,TRBV7-9,TRBD2,NA,CASSQTSGSHNEQFF,TGTGCCAGCAGCCAGACTAGCGGGAGCCACAATGAGCAGTTCTTC
TRBJ2-3,TRBV30,TRBD1,NA,CAWSHWGQSTDTQYF,TGTGCCTGGAGTCACTGGGGACAGTCCACAGATACGCAGTATTTT
TRBJ2-1,TRBV2,TRBD2,NA,CASSATSGSNEQFF,TGTGCCAGCAGTGCGACTAGCGGGTCGAATGAGCAGTTCTTC
TRBJ1-2,TRBV6-5,NA,NA,CASSLLTGGEYGYTF,TGTGCCAGCAGCCTCCTGACAGGCGGCGAGTATGGCTACACCTTC
TRBJ1-1,TRBV28,TRBD1,NA,CASSFRQGRETEAFF,TGTGCCAGCAGTTTCCGACAGGGTAGAGAAACTGAAGCTTTCTTT
TRBJ2-1,TRBV11-3,NA,NA,CASSHMGDTYNEQFF,TGTGCCAGCAGTCATATGGGGGACACCTACAATGAGCAGTTCTTC
TRBJ1-3,TRBV5-4,NA,NA,CASSLEVGGGSGNTIYF,TGTGCCAGCAGCTTGGAGGTGGGAGGGGGATCTGGAAACACCATATATTTT
TRBJ2-1,TRBV7-9,TRBD1,NA,CASSFYRGHEQFF,TGTGCCAGCAGCTTTTACAGGGGCCATGAGCAGTTCTTC
TRBJ2-3,TRBV3-1/TRBV3-2,TRBD2,once,CASSRLSGGAADTQYF,TGTGCCAGCAGCCGCCTAAGCGGGGGGGCCGCAGATACGCAGTATTTT
TRBJ1-2,TRBV3-1/TRBV3-2,NA,NA,CASSPDGYYGYTF,TGTGCCAGCAGCCCCGACGGGTACTATGGCTACACCTTC
TRBJ1-5,TRBV5-1,NA,NA,CASSSGQSQEPQHF,TGCGCCAGCAGCTCCGGACAGAGTCAGGAGCCCCAGCATTTT
TRBJ1-1,TRBV5-4,TRBD1,NA,CASSSGQGARAEAFF,TGTGCCAGCAGCTCGGGACAGGGGGCGAGGGCTGAAGCTTTCTTT
TRBJ2-7,TRBV20-1,TRBD2,NA,CSASASSGRSEQYF,TGCAGTGCTAGTGCATCCAGCGGGAGATCCGAGCAGTACTTC